One and the same sample provided the 18 T cell receptor beta chains below, sequenced in a study of PD-1 blockade in classical Hodgkin lymphoma. Clones were read by immunoSEQ multiplex PCR, and TCRdb kept only the in-frame ones, dropping some. The data hold about 63,000 clones, with more than 70% observed a single time. Relapse after autologous stem cell transplantation occurred in every patient, and brentuximab vedotin exposure varied. The source material was peripheral blood mononuclear cells (PBMCs), sampled before the second cycle of nivolumab. The receptors here all came from a human donor with classical Hodgkin lymphoma.

The CDR3: CASSFGDRETQYF. Here the CDR3 DNA reads TGCGCCAGCAGCTTCGGGGACAGAGAGACCCAGTACTTC. This rearrangement joins TRBV5-1 to TRBJ2-5; 7 bases are a match to TRBD1. V was clipped by 2 bases and J by 4 bases; unmatched bases: 2. This CDR3 has 13 amino acids. The germline V gene has CDR1 SGHRS and CDR2 YFSETQ.

This chain links TRBV9 with TRBJ2-3, with D unresolved. V was shortened by 0 bases and J by 3 bases, with 5 bases between the two germline ends. Germline V gives CDR1 SGDLS, CDR2 YYNGEE. The CDR3 is 13 residues long. For the CDR3, the DNA is TGTGCCAGCAGCGTAGGAAGTACAGATACGCAGTATTTT. Residues: CASSVGSTDTQYF.

The CDR3 is CASSLAGVAPEKLFF. The CDR3, as DNA: TGCGCCAGCAGCTTGGCGGGAGTCGCCCCTGAAAAACTGTTTTTT. The chain has TRBV5-1 and TRBJ1-4, with D uncertain. The CDR3 totals 15 residues. Trimming removed 0 bases from V and 7 bases from J, with 13 bases in between. The germline V gene encodes CDR1 SGHRS and CDR2 YFSETQ.

The chain combines TRBV2 with TRBJ2-7; D is ambiguous. Germline CDR1 is SNHLY and CDR2 is FYNNEI. The CDR3 totals 14 residues. The V end was cut by 2 bases, the J end by 8 bases, with 16 bases between. The CDR3 region has the DNA TGTGCCAGCAGTGAAATGGACGCACACATCAAGCAGTACTTC. It translates to CASSEMDAHIKQYF.

This clone was seen more than once but under ten times. The chain has TRBV9 and TRBJ1-6; unclear D gene. The germline V and J ends were trimmed by 3 bases and 10 bases, with 8 bases remaining between them. The germline V gene has CDR1 SGDLS and CDR2 YYNGEE. The CDR3 spans 12 residues. CDR3: CASSGVWSPLHF. The CDR3 nucleotides read TGTGCCAGCAGCGGTGTTTGGTCACCCCTCCACTTT.

This sequence joins TRBV5-1 and TRBJ2-5; TRBD1 matches at 7 bases. The J segment lost 5 bases and the V segment lost 0 bases, leaving 4 bases of the junction unmatched. CDR3 length equals 14 residues. CDR1 is SGHRS and CDR2 is YFSETQ in the germline V gene. Written as DNA, the CDR3 is TGCGCCAGCAGCTTGGGGACAGGAAAGGAGACCCAGTACTTC. It codes for CASSLGTGKETQYF.

Turning to this clone: At the DNA level, this CDR3 is encoded by other sequences in the same sample as well. The chain has TRBV5-1 and TRBJ2-7, with D unclear. This CDR3 spans 14 amino acids. Germline loops: CDR1 SGHRS, CDR2 YFSETQ. The germline V and J ends were trimmed by 0 bases and 0 bases, with 7 bases remaining between them. The CDR3 nucleotides read TGCGCCAGCAGCTTGGAGGGTAGCTCCTACGAGCAGTACTTC. Protein product: CASSLEGSSYEQYF.

V gene TRBV27 combines with J gene TRBJ1-1; 7 nucleotides match TRBD1. Germline V lookup: CDR1 MNHEY, CDR2 SMNVEV (reference sequence). V lost 5 bases, J lost 0 bases, and 9 bases stayed unmatched. CDR3 length equals 16 residues. The CDR3, as DNA: TGTGCCAGCAGTAAACAAGGGACAGCCATGAACACTGAAGCTTTCTTT. Encoded protein: CASSKQGTAMNTEAFF.

This chain uses TRBV5-1 with TRBJ1-2; D not resolved. V was cut by 3 bases and J by 8 bases, with 14 bases left in between. The germline V gene encodes CDR1 SGHRS and CDR2 YFSETQ. This CDR3 contains 13 residues. The CDR3 DNA reads TGCGCCAGCAGCTATGAGCGGTCTAGAGGCTACACCTTC. This codes for CASSYERSRGYTF.

The DNA for the CDR3 is TGCGCCAGCAGCGAGGGCTGGTACACTGAAGCTTTCTTT. This codes for CASSEGWYTEAFF. The J gene is TRBJ1-1, the V gene TRBV5-1; D not resolved. With 4 bases removed from V and 3 bases from J, the gap between germline ends came to 10 bases. The CDR3 covers 13 residues. From germline, CDR1 is SGHRS and CDR2 YFSETQ.

The rearrangement joins TRBV5-6 to TRBJ2-1; D is perhaps TRBD2 (5 bases). Trimming took 2 bases from V and 1 from J, leaving 7 bases between them. This CDR3 is built from 14 residues. CDR1 and CDR2 from the germline V gene are SGHDT and YYEEEE. The CDR3 DNA follows: TGTGCCAGCAGCTTCAGCGGATCCTACAATGAGCAGTTCTTC. Encoded protein: CASSFSGSYNEQFF. The variable domain in full, with the rest retrieved from reference TRBV5-6 and TRBJ2-1, is DAGVTQSPTHLIKTRGQQVTLRCSPKSGHDTVSWYQQALGQGPQFIFQYYEEEERQRGNFPDRFSGHQFPNYSSELNVNALLLGDSALYLCASSFSGSYNEQFFGPGTRLTVL.

The V gene is TRBV5-1, the J gene TRBJ2-7, with D possibly matching TRBD2 (6 bases). The CDR3 contains 15 residues. Deletions cut 1 base from V and 7 bases from J, with 18 bases between. Germline V gene lookup returns CDR1 SGHRS and CDR2 YFSETQ. The CDR3 spells CASSLSGLTAGEQYF. The CDR3 DNA reads TGCGCCAGCAGCTTGAGTGGCCTCACGGCGGGGGAGCAGTACTTC. The full variable domain, with the rest looked up from reference TRBV5-1 and TRBJ2-7, is KAGVTQTPRYLIKTRGQQVTLSCSPISGHRSVSWYQQTPGQGLQFLFEYFSETQRNKGNFPGRFSGRQFSNSRSEMNVSTLELGDSALYLCASSLSGLTAGEQYFGPGTRLTVT.

The chain combines TRBV2 with TRBJ2-1; TRBD2 matches at 16 bases. Germline CDR1 reads SNHLY; CDR2 reads FYNNEI. V lost 5 bases and J lost 8; bases outside the gene matches: 3. The CDR3 sequence is 15 residues long. The CDR3 region has the DNA TGTGCCAGCAGTCCGGGACTAGCGGGGGGGGATGAGCAGTTCTTC. It codes for CASSPGLAGGDEQFF.

The rearrangement uses TRBV9 and TRBJ2-5; D uncertain. V gave up 0 bases and J gave up 4 bases, with 7 bases separating them. The CDR3 runs to 13 residues. Germline assignment: CDR1 SGDLS and CDR2 YYNGEE. In DNA form, the CDR3 reads TGTGCCAGCAGCGTAGGGGCAGCAGAGACCCAGTACTTC. The encoded protein is CASSVGAAETQYF.

This clone was observed once. The CDR3 spells CAWSRAGFGGYTF. The DNA of the CDR3 is TGTGCCTGGAGTAGGGCAGGGTTCGGCGGCTACACCTTC. J is TRBJ1-2 and V is TRBV30, with D perhaps matching TRBD1 (5 bases). The CDR3 has 13 amino acids. Trimming removed 2 bases at V and 8 bases at J, with 15 bases between. Germline V CDR1 and CDR2: GTSNPN, SVGIG (reference sequence).

The gene calls are TRBV6-6 and TRBJ1-2; D may be TRBD1 (5 bases). Germline-derived CDR1 and CDR2 are MNHNY and SVGAGI (reference sequence). Trimming took off 10 bases at V and 8 bases at J, with 14 bases between the two ends. This CDR3 is 11 amino acids long. Here the CDR3 DNA reads TGTGCCATGGTGGGAGCAGGGGGCTACACCTTC. Protein product: CAMVGAGGYTF.

This clone occurred a few times. The CDR3 loop is CASSISPGYGYTF. DNA for the CDR3: TGTGCCAGTAGTATATCGCCTGGCTATGGCTACACCTTC. The chain links TRBV19 to TRBJ1-2; D is ambiguous. Germline values: CDR1 LNHDA, CDR2 SQIVND (reference sequence). Trimming removed 2 bases from V and 4 bases from J, with 8 bases in between. CDR3 size: 13 residues.

The chain uses TRBV5-8 and TRBJ2-7; possibly TRBD1 for D (5 bases). V was cut by 0 bases and J by 6 bases, with 13 bases left in between. The germline V gene encodes CDR1 SGHTS and CDR2 YDEGEE. CDR3 length: 14 amino acids. The CDR3 spells CASSLAGATGEQYF. As DNA, the CDR3 is TGTGCCAGCAGCTTGGCTGGGGCGACGGGCGAGCAGTACTTC.